This T cell receptor beta chain was sequenced during a study of control samples from healthy donors and cancer patients. This CDR3 is 16 amino acids long. The V gene's germline CDR1 is LGHNA and CDR2 YNFKEQ. Deletions cut 0 bases from V and 1 base from J, with 11 bases between. This clone showed up just once. Assay: immunoSEQ multiplex PCR; the TCRdb copy retains only in-frame clones and omits some. The data show about 120,000 clones, 88% seen once. The chain is built from TRBV4-2 and TRBJ2-3; D remains unclear. The receptor was derived from a woman in her seventies in good health. Sequenced input: blood. CDR3 in amino acids: CASSQEYASGTDTQYF. Written as DNA, the CDR3 is TGTGCCAGCAGCCAAGAGTACGCCTCCGGCACAGATACGCAGTATTTT.